The T cell receptor (beta chain) under discussion was sequenced for a study of shared clonotypes between healthy human individuals. Per the germline V gene, CDR1 is SQVTM and CDR2 is ANQGSEA. This CDR3 is 14 amino acids long. Unmatched junction bases numbered 8, after V lost 6 bases and J lost 4 bases. Here immunoSEQ multiplex PCR was the method, and the copy in TCRdb shows in-frame clones only, minus some. This sample carries about 560,000 clones, around 78% of them seen once, and the ten largest clones take about 12%. The sequence derives from a woman between 35 and 50 years old in good health. Some clones in this sample may be carry-over from other donors' samples. Sequences were obtained from PBMCs. The V and J genes are TRBV29-1 and TRBJ1-4; TRBD1 aligns across 7 bases. The chain's CDR3 is CSVSNQGVNEKLFF. DNA for the CDR3: TGCAGCGTCTCGAACCAGGGGGTTAATGAAAAACTGTTTTTT.